This section outlines one T cell receptor beta chain sequence together with its context. Antigen specificity is unknown. This entry is derived from a study of OX40 agonist ivuxolimab in advanced cancers. In the study overall: Checkpoint inhibitors had been given previously to roughly 36% of patients. Study-wide results and caveats: At doses 0.1 to 3.0 mg/kg, CD4+ and CD8+ clones expanded.

Trimming removed 1 base from V and 2 bases from J, with 6 bases in between. This CDR3 contains 13 residues. Germline CDR1 is SGDLS and CDR2 is YYNGEE. Libraries were prepared by immunoSEQ multiplex PCR; TCRdb keeps only in-frame clonotypes and omits some of them. The sample shows under 65,000 clones, 87% of them seen only once. Blood was sampled at baseline, cycle 4 day 1, and cycle 7 day 1. The sequence was obtained from an adult with an advanced solid tumor such as melanoma, head and neck, liver or kidney cancer. The V and J genes are TRBV9 and TRBJ1-2; D call uncertain. The source was CD4+ or CD8+ T cells sorted from blood, collected in a trial of the OX40 agonist ivuxolimab. CDR3 DNA: TGTGCCAGCAGCGTACAGGAGAACTATGGCTACACCTTC. The encoded protein is CASSVQENYGYTF. The variable domain in full, completed from reference TRBV9 and TRBJ1-2, reads DSGVTQTPKHLITATGQRVTLRCSPRSGDLSVYWYQQSLDQGLQFLIQYYNGEERAKGNILERFSAQQFPDLHSELNLSSLELGDSALYFCASSVQENYGYTFGSGTRLTVV.